A single sample is the source of the 28 T cell receptor beta chains below, sequenced in a study of post-analysis software for immune sequencing data. Their cognate antigens are unknown. Study results and caveats: Relative to controls, patients had a few TRBV segments at higher frequency, with TRBV5-6, TRBV5-1 and TRBV20-1 among these.

cDNA libraries for TCR beta contained unique molecular identifiers. TCRdb recomputed calls from the PCR reads with MiXCR, one row per CDR3 protein. Here the sample spans roughly 540,000 distinct CDR3 sequences, 30% to 40% being singletons. The sequenced sample was blood. These receptors originate from a girl younger than 18 with multiple sclerosis.

The chain combines TRBV4-1 with TRBJ2-3, with TRBD2 as a possible D gene (6 bases). V lost 0 bases and J lost 6, with 19 bases in between. CDR3 length: 17 residues. Germline-derived CDR1 and CDR2 are MGHRA and YSYEKL. CDR3 protein: CASSQDGAGSGTDTQYF. Written as DNA, the CDR3 is TGCGCCAGCAGCCAAGACGGGGCGGGGTCGGGGACGGATACGCAGTATTTT.

This chain links TRBV12-3 or TRBV12-4 with TRBJ2-7, with TRBD2 matching 9 bases. The closer fit of TRBJ2-5 to the DNA end suggests the J call may be wrong. CDR3 length equals 20 residues. The CDR3 region has the DNA TGTGCCAGCAGTCCCCGACGTTGGAGATTAGCGGGGGCGCGACAAGAGACCCAGTACTTC. Translation: CASSPRRWRLAGARQETQYF.

This clonotype was detected a few times. The chain joins TRBV7-8 to TRBJ2-1; tentatively, D is TRBD1 (6 bases). V was clipped by 5 bases and J by 3 bases, with 11 bases between them. Germline CDR1 reads SGHVS; CDR2 reads FQNEAQ. The CDR3 covers 14 residues. The CDR3 nucleotides read TGTGCCAGCAGCCCGATGACAGGCTACAATGAGCAGTTCTTC. This codes for CASSPMTGYNEQFF. The whole variable domain, remainder taken from reference TRBV7-8 and TRBJ2-1, is GAGVSQSPRYKVAKRGQDVALRCDPISGHVSLFWYQQALGQGPEFLTYFQNEAQLDKSGLPSDRFFAERPEGSVSTLKIQRTQQEDSAVYLCASSPMTGYNEQFFGPGTRLTVL.

CDR3 amino acids: CASSPNPYEQYF. In DNA form, the CDR3 reads TGTGCCAGCAGCCCAAACCCCTACGAGCAGTACTTC. The chain links TRBV21-1 to TRBJ2-4; TRBD1, the table's D call, lacks a check against the DNA. The DNA end favors TRBJ2-7, so the J call may be wrong. TRBV21-1 is annotated as a pseudogene. This CDR3 is 12 amino acids long.

A word on this clonotype: This may come from a read error, since a much larger clone is one base off. V is TRBV6-4 and J is TRBJ2-5, with D hard to call. V shed 7 bases and J shed 11 bases, with 14 bases lying between them. CDR3 length: 11 amino acids. Germline CDR1 reads MRHNA; CDR2 reads SNTAGT. CDR3 DNA: TGTGCCAGCATGGGTAACAATGAGCAGTACTTC. Its protein product is CASMGNNEQYF.

The chain carries TRBV11-2 and TRBJ2-1, with D perhaps TRBD1 (6 bases). Deletions cut 2 bases from V and 6 bases from J, with 14 bases between. This CDR3 comprises 15 residues. From germline, CDR1 is SGHAT and CDR2 FQNNGV. The CDR3 nucleotides read TGTGCCAGCAGCTTACTGGACAGATCGGTCAATGAGCAGTTCTTC. Translating gives CASSLLDRSVNEQFF.

This clonotype has a handful of counts. This chain links TRBV3-1 with TRBJ2-7, with D possibly TRBD1 on 5 matching bases. CDR3 length: 15 amino acids. V was cut by 4 bases and J by 1 base, with 14 bases left in between. Germline assignment: CDR1 LGHDT and CDR2 YNNKEL (reference sequence). The CDR3 here is CASSPTRAVSYEQYF. As DNA, the CDR3 is TGTGCCAGCAGCCCAACCAGGGCCGTGTCCTACGAGCAGTACTTC.

The table lists this clonotype with a count of one. The chain employs TRBV18 and TRBJ1-5, with 10 bases fitting TRBD1. Germline-derived CDR1 and CDR2 are KGHSH and LQKENI. Trimming cost V 3 bases and J 5 bases; bases outside gene matches: 4. The CDR3 is made up of 15 amino acids. The CDR3 reads CASSPQGQGDQPQHF. The CDR3 DNA reads TGTGCCAGCTCACCCCAAGGACAGGGGGATCAGCCCCAGCATTTT. The whole variable domain, filled in from reference TRBV18 and TRBJ1-5, reads NAGVMQNPRHLVRRRGQEARLRCSPMKGHSHVYWYRQLPEEGLKFMVYLQKENIIDESGMPKERFSAEFPKEGPSILRIQQVVRGDSAAYFCASSPQGQGDQPQHFGDGTRLSIL.

This chain links TRBV3-1 with TRBJ1-6; D gene uncertain. This CDR3 is built from 11 residues. V was shortened by 1 base and J by 11 bases, with 3 bases between the two germline ends. The V gene's germline CDR1 is LGHDT and CDR2 YNNKEL (reference sequence). CDR3 in DNA: TGTGCCAGCAGCCAAGGGACACCCCTCCACTTT. The encoded protein is CASSQGTPLHF.

In this sample, this clonotype turned up a few times. CDR3 protein: CASSYSSQGGDNEQFF. In nucleotides, the CDR3 is TGTGCCAGCAGTTACTCGAGTCAGGGGGGGGACAATGAGCAGTTCTTC. V is TRBV6-2 or TRBV6-3 and J is TRBJ2-1; D possibly uses TRBD1 or TRBD2 (7 bases each). Trimming took 0 bases from V and 5 from J, leaving 14 bases between them. The CDR3 loop spans 16 amino acids. CDR1 MNHEY and CDR2 SVGEGT come from the germline V gene.

The J gene is TRBJ1-2, the V gene TRBV6-1, with 7 bases fitting TRBD1. There are 18 residues in the CDR3. Germline CDR1 reads MNHNS; CDR2 reads SASEGT. The ends lost 7 bases at V and 3 bases at J; junction bases unmatched: 20. CDR3: CASTPRTGQAGKDYGYTF. The CDR3, as DNA: TGTGCCAGCACCCCAAGAACTGGACAGGCGGGAAAAGACTATGGCTACACCTTC.

CDR3 region: CASSLARGTFDSPQHF. In DNA, the CDR3 is TGTGCCAGCAGTTTAGCCAGGGGTACGTTCGATTCGCCCCAGCATTTT. The chain links TRBV28 to TRBJ1-5; D possibly corresponds to TRBD1 (6 bases). This CDR3 comprises 16 residues. Germline lookup yields CDR1 MDHEN and CDR2 SYDVKM. The V and J ends lost 2 bases and 9 bases respectively, with 20 bases between them.

This clonotype occurred a few times. This sequence joins TRBV12-3 or TRBV12-4 and TRBJ1-2; D may be TRBD1 (5 bases). V was pared by 7 bases and J by 2 bases, with 11 bases between. The CDR3 length is 13 residues. The CDR3: CASNLQANYGYTF. Written as DNA, the CDR3 is TGTGCCAGCAACCTACAGGCGAACTATGGCTACACCTTC.

The chain is built from TRBV6-5 and TRBJ1-1; D gene unclear. Germline values: CDR1 MNHEY, CDR2 SVGAGI. This CDR3 is 14 amino acids long. Trimming took off 2 bases at V and 1 base at J, with 8 bases between the two ends. CDR3: CASSYGPTNTEAFF. The CDR3 DNA sequence: TGTGCCAGCAGTTACGGACCGACGAACACTGAAGCTTTCTTT.

This clonotype was detected only a few times. This chain joins TRBV7-2 and TRBJ2-1, with D possibly matching TRBD2 (7 bases). CDR1 SGHTA and CDR2 FQGNSA come from the germline V gene. Trimming stripped 4 bases from V and 1 base from J, with 23 bases between. This CDR3 spans 19 amino acids. The CDR3 here is CASSSPSGGGPISYNEQFF. CDR3 DNA sequence: TGTGCCAGCAGCTCCCCTAGCGGCGGGGGCCCAATATCCTACAATGAGCAGTTCTTC.

This clonotype was counted only a few times. This sequence joins TRBV10-3 and TRBJ2-3; TRBD1 matches 7 bases. V gave up 6 bases and J gave up 9 bases; unmatched junction bases: 6. The CDR3 runs to 12 residues. Per the germline V gene, CDR1 is ENHRY and CDR2 is SYGVKD. Written as DNA, the CDR3 is TGTGCCATCAGCACGGACAGGATGACGCAGTATTTT. Residues: CAISTDRMTQYF.

The J gene is TRBJ2-3, the V gene TRBV6-4; unclear D gene. Trimming took off 1 base at V and 2 bases at J, with 4 bases between the two ends. Germline V gene data show CDR1 as MRHNA and CDR2 as SNTAGT. CDR3 length: 13 amino acids. The CDR3 bases are TGTGCCAGCAGTGACTTAGACACAGATACGCAGTATTTT. Translating it yields CASSDLDTDTQYF.

This clonotype appeared a few times. The J gene is TRBJ2-7, the V gene TRBV20-1; D is possibly TRBD2 (5 bases). Gene TRBJ2-5 matches the end of the DNA better, so the J call may be wrong. Germline CDR1 is DFQATT and CDR2 is SNEGSKA (reference sequence). This CDR3 region has 14 residues. The CDR3: CSARGGLADETQYF. CDR3 in DNA: TGCAGTGCTAGAGGTGGTCTAGCCGACGAGACCCAGTACTTC.

This clonotype has more than one count but fewer than ten. The chain carries TRBV5-1 and TRBJ1-1, with 9 nucleotides matching TRBD1. Germline V gene lookup returns CDR1 SGHRS and CDR2 YFSETQ. The CDR3 has 17 amino acids. After removal of 4 bases from V and 4 bases from J, the junction contained 14 bases not matched to a gene. CDR3 coding DNA: TGCGCCAGCAGCACGGTCCCGGGACAGGGTATGGGCACTGAAGCTTTCTTT. Its protein product is CASSTVPGQGMGTEAFF. Full variable domain (remainder filled in from reference TRBV5-1 and TRBJ1-1): KAGVTQTPRYLIKTRGQQVTLSCSPISGHRSVSWYQQTPGQGLQFLFEYFSETQRNKGNFPGRFSGRQFSNSRSEMNVSTLELGDSALYLCASSTVPGQGMGTEAFFGQGTRLTVV.

In this sample, this clonotype turned up once. The rearrangement links TRBV7-9 to TRBJ1-5; 8 nucleotides line up with TRBD1. The germline CDR1 and CDR2 sequences are SEHNR and FQNEAQ (reference sequence). J was trimmed by 7 bases and V by 3 bases; bases with no gene match: 8. This CDR3 is 15 amino acids long. CDR3 region: CASSFVTGGRQPQHF. The CDR3 bases are TGTGCCAGCAGCTTCGTAACAGGGGGAAGGCAGCCCCAGCATTTT.

This clonotype has a count of ten or more. The J gene is TRBJ2-7, the V gene TRBV5-5; D is undetermined. The CDR3 has 13 residues. Looked up from germline, CDR1 is SGHKS and CDR2 is YYEKEE (reference sequence). Trimming removed 0 bases at V and 2 bases at J, with 6 bases between. The DNA for the CDR3 is TGTGCCAGCAGCTTGGCGGAGACCTACGAGCAGTACTTC. This translates into CASSLAETYEQYF.

V is TRBV7-9 and J is TRBJ2-7; the D gene is possibly TRBD1 (6 bases). Trimming took off 4 bases at V and 3 bases at J, with 19 bases between the two ends. The CDR3 runs 16 residues. In germline, CDR1 is SEHNR, CDR2 FQNEAQ (reference sequence). Here the CDR3 reads CASSSRLDRPLYEQYF. The CDR3 coding sequence is TGTGCCAGCAGCTCGCGCCTTGACAGGCCGCTCTACGAGCAGTACTTC.

The chain has TRBV5-1 and TRBJ2-5; D unclear. The CDR3 loop spans 13 amino acids. V gave up 5 bases and J gave up 2 bases, with 10 bases separating them. CDR1 SGHRS and CDR2 YFSETQ come from the germline V gene. The CDR3 sequence is CASSIASQETQYF. CDR3 nucleotide sequence: TGCGCCAGCAGTATAGCATCTCAAGAGACCCAGTACTTC.

With respect to this clonotype: One junction end does not reproduce the germline sequence, and a read error may be involved. The chain employs TRBV12-3 or TRBV12-4 and TRBJ2-3, with D perhaps assigned TRBD1 or TRBD2 (7 bases each). This CDR3 comprises 14 residues. CDR3: CASSIAGGADTQYF. The DNA for the CDR3 is TGTGCCAGCAGTATAGCAGGGGGGGCAGATACGCAGTATTTT.

This clonotype was counted between two and nine times. The J gene is TRBJ1-1, the V gene TRBV24-1; D not resolved. Germline V gives CDR1 KGHDR, CDR2 SFDVKD. V was clipped by 4 bases and J by 4 bases, with 9 bases between them. The CDR3 loop spans 13 amino acids. CDR3 nucleotide sequence: TGTGCCACCAGTGACCTGTGGTCCACTGAAGCTTTCTTT. The encoded protein is CATSDLWSTEAFF.

The genes are TRBV20-1 and TRBJ2-1, with D possibly being TRBD2 (5 bases). The CDR3 has 12 residues. Germline V gives CDR1 DFQATT, CDR2 SNEGSKA (reference sequence). Trimming pared 1 base from V and 9 bases from J, leaving 10 bases between. In nucleotides, the CDR3 is TGCAGTGCTAGAGGTAGCGTCCCTGAGCAGTTCTTC. Translating it yields CSARGSVPEQFF.

This chain connects TRBV6-4 to TRBJ2-3; D possibly corresponds to TRBD1 (5 bases). In germline, CDR1 is MRHNA, CDR2 SNTAGT. V was trimmed by 3 bases and J by 4 bases, leaving 8 bases between them. The CDR3 runs 13 residues. CDR3 DNA sequence: TGTGCCAGCAGTGAACAACAGGCAGATACGCAGTATTTT. It specifies CASSEQQADTQYF.

This clonotype came up many times. The chain carries TRBV29-1 and TRBJ2-7, with D maybe TRBD1 (6 bases). The ends were cut back, 4 bases at V and 5 bases at J, with 24 bases in the middle. This CDR3 has 16 amino acids. Germline assignment: CDR1 SQVTM and CDR2 ANQGSEA. The CDR3 DNA is TGCAGCGTTGTAATCCTTGGGACACCCCGTTACGACGAGCAGTACTTC. Translating gives CSVVILGTPRYDEQYF.